Included here is one T cell receptor (beta chain) sequence, with context. Data came from immunoSEQ multiplex PCR; TCRdb stores just in-frame clones and leaves some out. The table lists about 660,000 clones, approximately 87% of them singletons. The germline V gene encodes CDR1 WSHSY and CDR2 SAAADI. CDR3 size: 20 residues. The V and J ends lost 2 bases and 1 base, in that order; junction bases with no gene match: 17. The source of the sample is a study of shared T cell receptors in the human thymus. Another study also made use of these data, one on human thymus T cells. That paper adds: Finnish infants who were healthy and having corrective surgery for congenital heart defects made up the donors. During corrective heart surgery, resections were taken, and the thymus tissue came from them. The authors found apparently biased V and J gene usage in thymic and blood repertoires. Thymic repertoires from unrelated individuals overlapped highly, related research reported.

The origin of this receptor is a boy under two years old with a congenital heart defect. V gene TRBV10-2 combines with J gene TRBJ1-3; 7 nucleotides agree with TRBD1. What was sequenced was thymocytes. The CDR3 is CASSEPQDRAPMRSGNTIYF. The DNA for the CDR3 is TGCGCCAGCAGTGAGCCCCAAGACAGGGCCCCAATGAGGTCTGGAAACACCATATATTTT.